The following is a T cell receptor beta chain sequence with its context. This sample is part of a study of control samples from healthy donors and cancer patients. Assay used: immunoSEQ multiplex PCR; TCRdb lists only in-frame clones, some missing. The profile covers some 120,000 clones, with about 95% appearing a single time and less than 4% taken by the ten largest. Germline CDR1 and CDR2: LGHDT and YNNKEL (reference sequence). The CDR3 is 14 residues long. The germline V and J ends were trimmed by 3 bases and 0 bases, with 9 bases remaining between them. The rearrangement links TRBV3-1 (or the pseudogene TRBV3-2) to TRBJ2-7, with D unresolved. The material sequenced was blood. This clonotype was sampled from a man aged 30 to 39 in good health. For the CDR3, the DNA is TGTGCCAGCAGCCAGTATCACGTCTCCTACGAGCAGTACTTC. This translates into CASSQYHVSYEQYF.